The present T cell receptor (beta chain) was sequenced within a study of cytomegalovirus exposure and HLA in healthy donors. Primers included in the PCR were 60 Vbeta and 13 Jbeta primers. Per the authors' pipeline: Per a later analysis, the number of unique TCR beta chains was 75 million to 90 million, of which about 11 million were shared. Clones were sequenced by immunoSEQ multiplex PCR, and TCRdb holds only the in-frame ones, with some missing. The DNA was the basis for D and trimming; V, J and clone size are from that table. Altogether 100,000 or so clones are present, more than 60% being singletons, with the ten largest covering less than 2.5%. Looked up from germline, CDR1 is SNHLY and CDR2 is FYNNEI. V gave up 0 bases and J gave up 4 bases, with 12 bases separating them. CDR3 length: 15 amino acids. This clone came up once. Its antigen is currently unknown. Different DNA sequences within this sample yield the same CDR3.

Study findings and constraints: Solely CMV serostatus was available to characterize immune exposure. Analyzed later, most CMV-associated TCR beta chains appeared HLA-restricted. Later, TCR association rates were found to vary by HLA locus, highest for DRB1 and lowest for HLA-C.

This receptor was identified in a man aged 45-60 years in good health and CMV-seronegative. The specimen sequenced was PBMCs. The V call is TRBV2, the J call TRBJ1-2; D not certain. The CDR3 DNA reads TGTGCCAGCAGTGAAGCGCTTCGGGGATTCTATGGCTACACCTTC. The encoded protein is CASSEALRGFYGYTF.